These 2 T cell receptor beta chains came from one sample sequenced in a study of CD8 T cells in ankylosing spondylitis. In TCRdb, the 5' RACE reads were re-called with MiXCR into one record per CDR3 protein. The sample holds roughly 40,000 distinct CDR3 sequences, 9.5% to 12% seen once. Sequenced sample: blood, either unsorted or a sorted T cell fraction (not recorded which). The origin of the receptors is a male donor with ankylosing spondylitis or in good health (not recorded which).

This clonotype was counted many times. The gene calls are TRBV29-1 and TRBJ1-1; D not certain. This CDR3 spans 13 amino acids. Germline-derived CDR1 and CDR2 are SQVTM and ANQGSEA. Between the trimmed V and J ends, which lost 5 bases and 0 bases, there was a span of 10 bases. CDR3 coding DNA: TGCAGCGTTCAGGTAGGCGTGAACACTGAAGCTTTCTTT. The encoded protein is CSVQVGVNTEAFF.

The table lists this clonotype with many counts. This rearrangement joins TRBV9 to TRBJ2-7; TRBD2 agrees at 13 bases. Germline assignment: CDR1 SGDLS and CDR2 YYNGEE. The V and J ends lost 4 bases and 6 bases, in that order; junction bases with no gene match: 7. This CDR3 is built from 15 residues. This chain's CDR3 is CASSPRTSGGFEQYF. In DNA form, the CDR3 reads TGTGCCAGCAGCCCTCGGACTAGCGGGGGCTTCGAGCAGTACTTC.